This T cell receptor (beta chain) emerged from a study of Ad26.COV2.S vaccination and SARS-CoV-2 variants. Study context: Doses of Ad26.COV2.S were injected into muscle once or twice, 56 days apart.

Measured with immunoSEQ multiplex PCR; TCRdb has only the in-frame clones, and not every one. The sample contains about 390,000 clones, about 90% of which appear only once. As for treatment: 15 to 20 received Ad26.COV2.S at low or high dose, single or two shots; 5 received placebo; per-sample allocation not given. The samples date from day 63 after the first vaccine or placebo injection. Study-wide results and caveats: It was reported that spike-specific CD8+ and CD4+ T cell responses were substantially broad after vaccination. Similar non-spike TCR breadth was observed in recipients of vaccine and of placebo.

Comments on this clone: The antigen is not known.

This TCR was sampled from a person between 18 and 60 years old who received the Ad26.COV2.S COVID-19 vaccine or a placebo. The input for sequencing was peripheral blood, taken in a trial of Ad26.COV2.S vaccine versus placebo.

The CDR3 sequence is CASSYSGPGVGNQPQHF. The CDR3 coding sequence is TGTGCCAGCAGTTACTCGGGTCCAGGGGTTGGCAATCAGCCCCAGCATTTT. The V gene is TRBV6-2 or TRBV6-3, the J gene TRBJ1-5; D possibly corresponds to TRBD1 (6 bases). Deletions cut 0 bases from V and 2 bases from J, with 14 bases between. Per germline, CDR1 MNHEY and CDR2 SVGEGT. CDR3 length equals 17 residues.